This T cell receptor beta chain was documented in a study of blood T cell repertoires in COVID-19. Study in general: COVID-19 samples, acute and convalescent, were from the United States, Italy and Spain. The cDNA or gDNA used as material had been derived from T cells, B-cell-depleted T cells, or PBMCs.

In the original processing: Quantification of nucleated cells was approximated via reference gene primer amplification. Clones were sequenced by immunoSEQ multiplex PCR, and TCRdb holds only the in-frame ones, with some missing. V, J and clone size derive from that table, while D and trimming were established from the DNA sequence. The sample has approximately 150,000 clones; about 85% are singletons. The clonotype comes from a human donor with acute or convalescent COVID-19. The donor label of this sample is uncertain. The material sequenced was peripheral blood.

The CDR3 is CASSYAGTYEQYV. The CDR3 nucleotides read TGTGCCAGCAGTTATGCGGGGACCTACGAGCAGTACGTC. V gene TRBV6-2 or TRBV6-3 combines with J gene TRBJ2-7, with a weak D call TRBD2 (6 bases). Looked up from germline, CDR1 is MNHEY and CDR2 is SVGEGT. The CDR3 extends over 13 amino acids. V lost 3 bases and J lost 2, with 8 bases in between.